This T cell receptor beta chain is drawn from a study of blood T cell repertoires in COVID-19. Looking at the study overall: The study drew acute and convalescent COVID-19 samples from the United States, Italy and Spain. Sample material is recorded as cDNA or gDNA derived from T cells, B-cell-depleted T cells, or PBMCs.

In the original workflow: The authors estimated nucleated cell counts from reference gene primer amplification. Generated by immunoSEQ multiplex PCR, the TCRdb table keeps only in-frame clones and is missing some. That table is the source of V, J and clone size, and D and trimming were worked out from the DNA. This sample has more than 95,000 clones; 80% to 90% occur once, and the top ten carry 4% to 5.5%. After removal of 0 bases from V and 7 bases from J, the junction contained 13 bases not matched to a gene. This CDR3 contains 17 residues. Germline CDR1 reads SGDLS; CDR2 reads YYNGEE. Sequenced sample: peripheral blood. The chain has TRBV9 and TRBJ1-2; 9 positions agree with TRBD1. This TCR derives from a man aged 55 to 70 with acute or convalescent COVID-19. The CDR3 nucleotides are TGTGCCAGCAGCGTAGCCGGGACAGGGTTATTCGGAAGTGGCTACACCTTC. It encodes CASSVAGTGLFGSGYTF.